The source of this T cell receptor beta chain is a study of blood T cell repertoires in COVID-19. Looking at the study overall: Both acute and convalescent COVID-19 samples were obtained from the United States, Italy and Spain. PBMCs, B-cell-depleted T cells, or T cells were the source of the cDNA or gDNA that made up the material.

CDR3 length: 13 amino acids. Germline V gene data show CDR1 as GTSNPN and CDR2 as SVGIG (reference sequence). V was clipped by 1 base and J by 1 base, with 7 bases between them. Original analysis: Estimates of nucleated cell counts were drawn from the amplification of reference gene primers. Using immunoSEQ multiplex PCR, the repertoire was profiled, and TCRdb retains in-frame clones only, with some absent. V, J and clone size are those of that table, while D and trimming were read from the DNA. The sample contains about 86,000 clones, about 85% of which appear only once. The chain couples TRBV30 to TRBJ1-1; D possibly corresponds to TRBD1 (5 bases). The sequence was obtained from a man between 45 and 60 years old with acute or convalescent COVID-19. Sequenced input: peripheral blood. CDR3 protein: CAWSGGQNTEAFF. CDR3 DNA sequence: TGTGCCTGGAGTGGAGGACAGAACACTGAAGCTTTCTTT. The full variable domain, completed using reference TRBV30 and TRBJ1-1, is SQTIHQWPATLVQPVGSPLSLECTVEGTSNPNLYWYRQAAGRGLQLLFYSVGIGQISSEVPQNLSASRPQDRQFILSSKKLLLSDSGFYLCAWSGGQNTEAFFGQGTRLTVV.